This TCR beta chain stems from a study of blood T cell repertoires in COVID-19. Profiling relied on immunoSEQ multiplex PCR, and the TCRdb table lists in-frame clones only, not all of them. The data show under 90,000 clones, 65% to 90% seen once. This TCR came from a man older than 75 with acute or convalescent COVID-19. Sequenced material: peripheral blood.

The CDR3 DNA reads as TGTGCCAGCAGCTGGCAGGGTAGTTACGAGCAGTACTTC. Its protein is CASSWQGSYEQYF. The V and J genes are TRBV5-4 and TRBJ2-7, with a possible D match to TRBD1 (5 bases). The CDR3 has 13 amino acids. Germline CDR1 and CDR2: SGHNT and YYREEE (reference sequence). Trimming took off 3 bases at V and 4 bases at J, with 11 bases between the two ends.